The next 31 T cell receptor beta chains were all read from a single sample in a study of blood T cell repertoires in COVID-19. Profiled with immunoSEQ multiplex PCR; TCRdb holds only in-frame clones, not every one. The repertoire holds tens of thousands of clones, over 70% seen once, with 5.3% in the top ten. Material for sequencing was peripheral blood. These receptors were collected from a man aged 50 or older with active COVID-19.

The chain couples TRBV5-1 to TRBJ1-5; TRBD1 aligns across 10 bases. The length of the CDR3 is 14 residues. Germline V lookup: CDR1 SGHRS, CDR2 YFSETQ. J gave up 4 bases and V 4 bases, and 2 bases lay outside the gene matches. The CDR3 DNA reads TGCGCCAGCAGCCCGGGACAGGGGAATCAGCCCCAGCATTTT. It codes for CASSPGQGNQPQHF. The full variable domain, its missing parts supplied by reference TRBV5-1 and TRBJ1-5, is KAGVTQTPRYLIKTRGQQVTLSCSPISGHRSVSWYQQTPGQGLQFLFEYFSETQRNKGNFPGRFSGRQFSNSRSEMNVSTLELGDSALYLCASSPGQGNQPQHFGDGTRLSIL.

This clone was counted between two and nine times. This chain links TRBV18 with TRBJ1-6; D ambiguous. This CDR3 contains 12 residues. Germline V gene sequence: CDR1 KGHSH, CDR2 LQKENI. Trimming shortened V by 1 base and J by 10 bases, and 5 bases separated the two germline ends. DNA for the CDR3: TGTGCCAGCTCACCACGGGAGTCACCCCTCCACTTT. The encoded protein is CASSPRESPLHF.

V gene TRBV18 combines with J gene TRBJ2-2, with no clear D. Trimming took off 4 bases at V and 0 bases at J, with 9 bases between the two ends. The germline gives CDR1 KGHSH, CDR2 LQKENI. CDR3 length equals 15 residues. The CDR3 nucleotides are TGTGCCAGCTCACTCGACATTTCGAACACCGGGGAGCTGTTTTTT. This encodes CASSLDISNTGELFF.

V gene TRBV11-2 combines with J gene TRBJ2-1; TRBD1 matches at 7 bases. From germline, CDR1 is SGHAT and CDR2 FQNNGV. CDR3 size: 15 residues. The ends lost 1 base at V and 8 bases at J; junction bases unmatched: 8. CDR3 sequence (DNA): TGTGCCAGCAGCTTAGCGACAGGGCTCTCGGATGAGCAGTTCTTC. It specifies CASSLATGLSDEQFF.

This clone appeared a single time. The genes are TRBV2 and TRBJ2-2; 10 bases are a match to TRBD2. V gave up 6 bases and J gave up 0 bases; unmatched junction bases: 4. CDR3 length: 16 residues. The germline V gene has CDR1 SNHLY and CDR2 FYNNEI. CDR3 region: CASRATSGANTGELFF. CDR3 nucleotides: TGTGCCAGCAGAGCTACTAGCGGGGCGAACACCGGGGAGCTGTTTTTT.

CDR3 loop: CASSLTSGREQGEQFF. In DNA, the CDR3 is TGTGCCAGCAGCTTGACTAGCGGGAGGGAACAGGGTGAGCAGTTCTTC. V is TRBV7-2 and J is TRBJ2-1; 14 bases agree with TRBD2. V was pared by 3 bases and J by 9 bases, with 7 bases of the junction left unmatched. Germline CDR1 is SGHTA and CDR2 is FQGNSA. The CDR3 runs to 16 residues.

This chain joins TRBV4-1 and TRBJ2-1; the D gene is possibly TRBD2 (5 bases). CDR1 MGHRA and CDR2 YSYEKL come from the germline V gene. Trimming pared 0 bases from V and 6 bases from J, leaving 15 bases between. The CDR3 sequence is 16 residues long. The CDR3 DNA is TGCGCCAGCAGCCAAGATCCTCACTCTCGGGGCAATGAGCAGTTCTTC. It codes for CASSQDPHSRGNEQFF.

The chain employs TRBV3-1 (or the pseudogene TRBV3-2) and TRBJ2-1; D gene unclear. The length of the CDR3 is 16 residues. V was cut by 0 bases and J by 1 base, with 10 bases left in between. CDR1 is LGHDT and CDR2 is YNNKEL in the germline V gene (reference sequence). CDR3 DNA sequence: TGTGCCAGCAGCCAAGAGACTGTCTTTTCCTACAATGAGCAGTTCTTC. This translates into CASSQETVFSYNEQFF.

J is TRBJ1-3 and V is TRBV5-6; no clear D. The CDR3 length is 13 residues. V was shortened by 6 bases and J by 8 bases, with 15 bases between the two germline ends. CDR1 SGHDT and CDR2 YYEEEE come from the germline V gene. Here the CDR3 reads CASTPVAGDTIYF. In nucleotides, the CDR3 is TGTGCCAGCACCCCGGTGGCGGGTGACACCATATATTTT.

The CDR3 nucleotides read TGTGCCAGCAGTGGGGGTAGCGGTCACAGGGGGACCCAGTACTTC. Translated, it gives CASSGGSGHRGTQYF. The rearrangement uses TRBV2 and TRBJ2-5; D is perhaps TRBD1 (7 bases). Trimming stripped 4 bases from V and 7 bases from J, with 19 bases between. CDR1 and CDR2 (germline): SNHLY, FYNNEI. This CDR3 is 15 amino acids long.

V gene TRBV18 combines with J gene TRBJ1-1; D is ambiguous. The germline CDR1 and CDR2 sequences are KGHSH and LQKENI. Deletions cut 6 bases from V and 1 base from J, with 9 bases between. CDR3 length equals 13 residues. The CDR3, as DNA: TGTGCCAGCTCGGAGGGTGAGAACACTGAAGCTTTCTTT. It specifies CASSEGENTEAFF.

The chain carries TRBV4-1 and TRBJ2-2; 9 bases are a match to TRBD2. V shed 0 bases, J shed 1 base, and the junction held 9 bases outside the gene matches. Germline V gene sequence: CDR1 MGHRA, CDR2 YSYEKL. The CDR3 is 19 residues long. CDR3 loop: CASSQDRVSGGRNTGELFF. The DNA of the CDR3 is TGCGCCAGCAGCCAAGATCGGGTTAGCGGGGGTCGGAACACCGGGGAGCTGTTTTTT.

As for this clone: A junction boundary mismatches the germline segment, possibly from a read error. The V gene is TRBV4-1, the J gene TRBJ2-5, with TRBD2 matching 10 bases. The CDR3 runs 15 residues. Germline assignment: CDR1 MGHRA and CDR2 YSYEKL. CDR3 protein: CASRQGLAGVATQYF. The CDR3 nucleotides are TGCGCCAGCAGGCAAGGGCTAGCGGGGGTGGCGACCCAGTACTTC.

V and J are TRBV5-4 and TRBJ2-7; 13 bases align to TRBD2. Germline values: CDR1 SGHNT, CDR2 YYREEE (reference sequence). With V trimmed by 4 bases and J by 2 bases, 3 bases remained unmatched. This CDR3 is 15 amino acids long. CDR3 nucleotides: TGTGCCAGCAGCGCTGGACTAGCGGGAGCCTACGAGCAGTACTTC. Translation: CASSAGLAGAYEQYF. The whole variable domain, remainder taken from reference TRBV5-4 and TRBJ2-7, is ETGVTQSPTHLIKTRGQQVTLRCSSQSGHNTVSWYQQALGQGPQFIFQYYREEENGRGNFPPRFSGLQFPNYSSELNVNALELDDSALYLCASSAGLAGAYEQYFGPGTRLTVT.

The rearrangement uses TRBV11-2 and TRBJ2-7, with D perhaps TRBD2 (6 bases). Trimming cost V 5 bases and J 9 bases, with 32 bases left between them. CDR3 size: 18 residues. Germline loops: CDR1 SGHAT, CDR2 FQNNGV. CDR3 nucleotides: TGTGCCAGCAGCCACACATATCCTCAGCGGGCCATCTCGGTGGGGCAGTACTTC. Protein sequence: CASSHTYPQRAISVGQYF.

The gene calls are TRBV5-1 and TRBJ1-2; tentative D call: TRBD1 (5 bases). Trimming took 0 bases from V and 4 from J, leaving 7 bases between them. The CDR3 runs 13 residues. Germline loops: CDR1 SGHRS, CDR2 YFSETQ. The CDR3 bases are TGCGCCAGCAGCTTGGGCGGGGGCTATGGCTACACCTTC. It specifies CASSLGGGYGYTF.

V is TRBV7-8 and J is TRBJ2-5, with 8 bases lining up with TRBD1. This CDR3 comprises 16 residues. Unmatched junction bases numbered 10, after V lost 7 bases and J lost 0 bases. The V gene's germline CDR1 is SGHVS and CDR2 FQNEAQ. The CDR3 here is CASIKRPGGHQETQYF. The CDR3 DNA is TGTGCCAGCATCAAACGGCCAGGGGGCCACCAAGAGACCCAGTACTTC.

This rearrangement joins TRBV6-2 or TRBV6-3 to TRBJ2-5; unclear D gene. CDR1 MNHEY and CDR2 SVGEGT come from the germline V gene. This CDR3 is 10 amino acids long. V lost 6 bases, J lost 7 bases, and 6 bases lay in between. The CDR3 nucleotides are TGTGCCAGCAGCAGAGGGACCCAGTACTTC. This translates into CASSRGTQYF.

The chain employs TRBV13 and TRBJ1-2; TRBD1 is a possible D gene (5 bases). CDR3 length equals 13 residues. V was shortened by 8 bases and J by 3 bases, with 13 bases between the two germline ends. Germline CDR1 reads PRHDT; CDR2 reads FYEKMQ (reference sequence). The CDR3 sequence is CASAGTGDYGYTF. CDR3 bases: TGTGCCAGCGCAGGGACGGGGGACTATGGCTACACCTTC.

This clone occurred once. V and J are TRBV2 and TRBJ1-1; D gene ambiguous. The V gene lost 6 bases and the J gene lost 3 bases, with 5 bases spanning the gap. CDR1 is SNHLY and CDR2 is FYNNEI in the germline V gene. The CDR3 length is 11 residues. The CDR3 bases are TGTGCCAGCAGGCCGGACACTGAAGCTTTCTTT. This translates into CASRPDTEAFF.

The chain employs TRBV9 and TRBJ2-2; no firm D call. Germline assignment: CDR1 SGDLS and CDR2 YYNGEE. There are 14 residues in the CDR3. The V end was cut by 4 bases, the J end by 6 bases, with 13 bases between. The CDR3 spells CASSPTLVAGELFF. CDR3 DNA: TGTGCCAGCAGCCCGACCCTAGTGGCCGGGGAGCTGTTTTTT.

The J gene is TRBJ2-7, the V gene TRBV30; 7 bases agree with TRBD1. The CDR3 covers 11 residues. With V trimmed by 0 bases and J by 13 bases, 6 bases remained unmatched. Germline V gene sequence: CDR1 GTSNPN, CDR2 SVGIG (reference sequence). The CDR3 sequence is CAWSVGGRGYF. The CDR3 DNA reads TGTGCCTGGAGTGTAGGGGGCAGGGGTTACTTC. The full variable domain, completed using reference TRBV30 and TRBJ2-7, is SQTIHQWPATLVQPVGSPLSLECTVEGTSNPNLYWYRQAAGRGLQLLFYSVGIGQISSEVPQNLSASRPQDRQFILSSKKLLLSDSGFYLCAWSVGGRGYFGPGTRLTVT.

V usage is TRBV29-1 and J usage is TRBJ2-3; 8 positions agree with TRBD1. Germline assignment: CDR1 SQVTM and CDR2 ANQGSEA. This CDR3 has 12 residues. J gave up 3 bases and V 8 bases, and 4 bases lay outside the gene matches. The CDR3 DNA is TGCAGCTACGGACAGGGAACAGATACGCAGTATTTT. This codes for CSYGQGTDTQYF.

CDR3 in DNA: TGTGCCAGTTTGGCCCCGGGAGGGCAAAACATTCAGTACTTC. Translated: CASLAPGGQNIQYF. J is TRBJ2-4 and V is TRBV6-5, with 8 positions matching TRBD2. V was pared by 9 bases and J by 5 bases, with 9 bases of the junction left unmatched. The V gene's germline CDR1 is MNHEY and CDR2 SVGAGI. This CDR3 comprises 14 residues.

The gene calls are TRBV5-3 and TRBJ2-7, with 10 bases fitting TRBD2. TRBV5-3 is flagged as an ORF with uncertain function. The V segment lost 5 bases and the J segment 3 bases; nucleotides outside the gene matches: 11. The CDR3 totals 16 residues. CDR3 nucleotides: TGTGCCAGAAGTCCTACTCCCACTAGCGGGGACTACGAGCAGTACTTC. Its protein product is CARSPTPTSGDYEQYF.

The chain couples TRBV18 to TRBJ2-7; D is unclear. Trimming shortened V by 6 bases and J by 2 bases, and 14 bases separated the two germline ends. This CDR3 comprises 14 residues. In germline, CDR1 is KGHSH, CDR2 LQKENI. The CDR3 here is CASSPSGGTYEQYF. CDR3 bases: TGTGCCAGCTCCCCCAGTGGCGGTACCTACGAGCAGTACTTC. Using reference TRBV18 and TRBJ2-7 for the parts outside the CDR3, the full variable domain is NAGVMQNPRHLVRRRGQEARLRCSPMKGHSHVYWYRQLPEEGLKFMVYLQKENIIDESGMPKERFSAEFPKEGPSILRIQQVVRGDSAAYFCASSPSGGTYEQYFGPGTRLTVT.

This clone occurred a few times. The V call is TRBV30, the J call TRBJ2-6; perhaps TRBD2 as D (5 bases). V was pared by 2 bases and J by 0 bases, with 5 bases between. Germline CDR1 is GTSNPN and CDR2 is SVGIG (reference sequence). The CDR3 is 14 amino acids. Here the CDR3 reads CAWSRDSGANVLTF. In nucleotides, the CDR3 is TGTGCCTGGAGTCGGGACTCTGGGGCCAACGTCCTGACTTTC.

The chain joins TRBV7-3 to TRBJ2-5, with 7 bases fitting TRBD2. The CDR3 spans 14 residues. Trimming removed 5 bases from V and 4 bases from J; junction bases left unmatched: 7. The germline CDR1 and CDR2 sequences are SGHTA and FQGTGA. The CDR3, as DNA: TGTGCCAGCAGCGTATCTAGCGGCACAGAGACCCAGTACTTC. It is translated as CASSVSSGTETQYF.

The chain links TRBV5-5 to TRBJ2-1; D is possibly TRBD2 (7 bases). V lost 6 bases, J lost 9 bases, and 16 bases lay in between. Looked up from germline, CDR1 is SGHKS and CDR2 is YYEKEE (reference sequence). The CDR3 loop spans 13 amino acids. DNA for the CDR3: TGTGCCAGCACCCGGAGGGGGGGCGGTGAGCAGTTCTTC. As protein: CASTRRGGGEQFF.

The V and J genes are TRBV3-1 (or the pseudogene TRBV3-2) and TRBJ2-7; no clear D gene. V was pared by 6 bases and J by 6 bases, with 18 bases between. Germline loops: CDR1 LGHDT, CDR2 YNNKEL (reference sequence). The CDR3 consists of 14 residues. The CDR3 nucleotides are TGTGCCAGCAGTTACAATCCTTTGACTGTCGAGCAGTACTTC. Amino acid sequence: CASSYNPLTVEQYF.

The CDR3 loop is CASSLRQGGNNEQFF. For the CDR3, the DNA is TGTGCCAGCAGTCTTAGACAGGGGGGTAACAATGAGCAGTTCTTC. The chain couples TRBV7-3 to TRBJ2-1; 9 bases align to TRBD1. J gave up 5 bases and V 6 bases, and 8 bases lay outside the gene matches. The CDR3 loop spans 15 amino acids. Germline CDR1 is SGHTA and CDR2 is FQGTGA. The full variable domain, rest sourced from reference TRBV7-3 and TRBJ2-1, is GAGVSQTPSNKVTEKGKYVELRCDPISGHTALYWYRQSLGQGPEFLIYFQGTGAADDSGLPNDRFFAVRPEGSVSTLKIQRTERGDSAVYLCASSLRQGGNNEQFFGPGTRLTVL.